The 14 T cell receptor beta chains listed next were all sequenced from one sample in a study of metastatic and nonmetastatic thyroid tumors. With MiXCR, TCRdb reprocessed the PCR reads. There are about 16,000 clones in the sample; about 30% occur only once, and roughly 13% lies in the top ten. Thyroid surgery took place with no prior treatment in any patient. Sequencing used tumor tissue. Receptors originate from a male donor with papillary thyroid cancer or a benign thyroid nodule (not recorded which). Some clones in this sample may be carry-over from other donors' samples.

The chain joins TRBV6-1 to TRBJ1-2; D not certain. Germline CDR1 MNHNS, CDR2 SASEGT. The CDR3 has 12 residues. The V gene lost 2 bases and the J gene lost 3 bases, with 4 bases spanning the gap. CDR3 DNA: TGTGCCAGCAGTGAACTTCACTATGGCTACACCTTC. It specifies CASSELHYGYTF.

This clone has at least ten counts. The chain couples TRBV6-1 to TRBJ1-2, with 8 bases aligning to TRBD1. Trimming cost V 7 bases and J 6 bases; bases outside gene matches: 10. The CDR3 is 14 amino acids. Germline-derived CDR1 and CDR2 are MNHNS and SASEGT. CDR3 residues: CASTNWGTGNGYTF. For the CDR3, the DNA is TGTGCCAGCACCAATTGGGGGACAGGCAATGGCTACACCTTC.

By proportion, this clone is medium-sized. This chain connects TRBV7-2 to TRBJ2-3, with TRBD2 matching 10 bases. With V trimmed by 1 base and J by 5 bases, 6 bases remained unmatched. The CDR3 has 16 residues. Germline values: CDR1 SGHTA, CDR2 FQGNSA. CDR3 amino acids: CASSLVSGGAGDTQYF. The CDR3 bases are TGTGCCAGCAGCTTAGTGAGCGGGGGGGCAGGAGATACGCAGTATTTT.

This clone was counted only a few times. The chain carries TRBV10-3 and TRBJ2-7; TRBD1 or TRBD2 may be the D gene (5 bases each). With 6 bases removed from V and 3 bases from J, the gap between germline ends came to 12 bases. Germline loops: CDR1 ENHRY, CDR2 SYGVKD. The CDR3 is 13 amino acids. DNA for the CDR3: TGTGCCATCAGCCACGGGACCAACTACGAGCAGTACTTC. Residues: CAISHGTNYEQYF.

This sequence joins TRBV7-6 and TRBJ2-5; D is unclear. Germline CDR1 is SGHVS and CDR2 is FNYEAQ. The CDR3 consists of 11 residues. Trimming removed 5 bases at V and 5 bases at J, with 6 bases between. The CDR3, as DNA: TGTGCCAGCAGCCCTGGTGAGACCCAGTACTTC. Amino acid sequence: CASSPGETQYF.

On this clone itself: The junction does not match germline at one end; this may be a read error. For the CDR3, the DNA is TGTGCCAGTAGCTTGGAAAGGGCGAGCACAGTTACGCAGTATTTT. This gives the protein CASSLERASTVTQYF. V gene TRBV19 combines with J gene TRBJ2-3; D is ambiguous. This CDR3 contains 15 residues. Looked up from germline, CDR1 is LNHDA and CDR2 is SQIVND (reference sequence).

The rearrangement links TRBV6-5 to TRBJ1-2; D call uncertain. The CDR3 runs 15 residues. V was clipped by 0 bases and J by 4 bases, with 12 bases between them. Germline values: CDR1 MNHEY, CDR2 SVGAGI. CDR3 region: CASSYSGSTGYGYTF. The CDR3 coding sequence is TGTGCCAGCAGTTACTCTGGCAGTACGGGCTATGGCTACACCTTC.

This clone appeared a few times. This chain uses TRBV6-6 with TRBJ2-7; 10 bases are a match to TRBD2. This CDR3 spans 16 amino acids. Unmatched junction bases numbered 4, after V lost 0 bases and J lost 2 bases. Germline CDR1 and CDR2: MNHNY and SVGAGI (reference sequence). The CDR3 bases are TGTGCCAGCAGTTACTCCCTAAGCGGGGGGGCCTACGAGCAGTACTTC. Its protein is CASSYSLSGGAYEQYF.

At least ten counts were recorded for this clone. The V and J genes are TRBV30 and TRBJ1-6; perhaps TRBD1 as D (6 bases). This CDR3 has 15 residues. Trimming took 0 bases from V and 4 from J, leaving 10 bases between them. Germline V gene sequence: CDR1 GTSNPN, CDR2 SVGIG (reference sequence). The CDR3 reads CAWSVGDTYNSPLHF. The DNA of the CDR3 is TGTGCCTGGAGTGTAGGGGACACTTATAATTCACCCCTCCACTTT.

This clone has only one observation. V gene TRBV4-3 combines with J gene TRBJ2-7; 10 positions agree with TRBD1. Unmatched junction bases numbered 1, after V lost 4 bases and J lost 4 bases. The CDR3 consists of 13 residues. The V gene's germline CDR1 is LGHNA and CDR2 YSLEER. CDR3 sequence (DNA): TGCGCCAGCAGCCGGGACAGGGGTTACGAGCAGTACTTC. Translation: CASSRDRGYEQYF.

The chain employs TRBV18 and TRBJ2-3; 8 positions agree with TRBD2. The trim removed 3 bases at V and 6 bases at J, leaving 5 bases unmatched. The CDR3 extends over 14 amino acids. Germline V gene lookup returns CDR1 KGHSH and CDR2 LQKENI. CDR3 bases: TGTGCCAGCTCACCCGTAGCGGGACGTGATACGCAGTATTTT. Protein sequence: CASSPVAGRDTQYF.

This rearrangement joins TRBV18 to TRBJ1-2; D possibly corresponds to TRBD1 (5 bases). The V end was cut by 4 bases, the J end by 8 bases, with 20 bases between. CDR1 KGHSH and CDR2 LQKENI come from the germline V gene. The CDR3 consists of 15 residues. In DNA form, the CDR3 reads TGTGCCAGCTCACAAACTTCAGGCCCCGGGGGAGGCTACACCTTC. It yields the protein CASSQTSGPGGGYTF.

This clone occurred a few times. This chain links TRBV27 with TRBJ2-1; unclear D gene. Germline CDR1 is MNHEY and CDR2 is SMNVEV (reference sequence). The length of the CDR3 is 15 residues. The germline V and J ends were trimmed by 6 bases and 8 bases, with 20 bases remaining between them. CDR3: CASSMEVSPLYEQFF. CDR3 DNA sequence: TGTGCCAGCAGCATGGAAGTAAGCCCCCTCTATGAGCAGTTCTTC.

In its sample, this clone ranks as medium-sized. The chain links TRBV5-1 to TRBJ1-2, with TRBD1 matching 8 bases. This CDR3 contains 14 residues. Germline CDR1 is SGHRS and CDR2 is YFSETQ. Germline trimming cut 5 bases from V and 2 bases from J; bases unmatched to any gene: 5. The CDR3 reads CASSPGQGNYGYTF. The DNA for the CDR3 is TGCGCCAGCAGTCCCGGACAGGGCAACTATGGCTACACCTTC.